The T cell receptor beta chain described here comes from a study of T cell responses to AZD1222 COVID-19 vaccine. Study overall: Pooling of second doses given at about 4 or about 12 weeks was done. The study, taken as a whole, reports: Repertoire collection took place solely once the T cell response had peaked. CD4 TCRs associated with vaccination spanned spike, dominating at 160-218 and 743-854. The donor group comprised mostly white British people and more females; the analysis possibly underestimated clonal diversity.

Concerning this clone itself: Its antigen is as yet unknown.

The assay was immunoSEQ multiplex PCR, and TCRdb's table has in-frame clones only and misses some. The data hold 90,000 to 120,000 clones, with 89% observed a single time. Trimming cost V 1 base and J 7 bases; bases outside gene matches: 4. Germline CDR1 SGHTA, CDR2 FQGNSA. The CDR3 sequence is 13 residues long. The sequence was obtained from an adult in good health. The chain carries TRBV7-2 and TRBJ2-7; 7 bases are shared with TRBD2. The sample in question was peripheral blood, obtained on day 0 of AZD1222 vaccination. The CDR3 sequence is CASSLGGGREQYF. The CDR3 region has the DNA TGTGCCAGCAGCTTAGGGGGAGGGCGGGAGCAGTACTTC. Together with reference TRBV7-2 and TRBJ2-7, the CDR3 gives the full variable domain: GAGVSQSPSNKVTEKGKDVELRCDPISGHTALYWYRQSLGQGLEFLIYFQGNSAPDKSGLPSDRFSAERTGGSVSTLTIQRTQQEDSAVYLCASSLGGGREQYFGPGTRLTVT.